The clone carrying this T cell receptor beta chain was recorded many times. This entry is derived from a study of T-cell memory formation after mild COVID-19. Germline CDR1 and CDR2: DFQATT and SNEGSKA (reference sequence). The V end was cut by 6 bases, the J end by 9 bases, with 21 bases between. This CDR3 is 14 amino acids long. Constant-segment primers and 5'RACE yielded cDNA libraries for TCR alpha and TCR beta, each carrying sample barcodes and UMIs. From the 5' RACE reads, TCRdb called clonotypes with MiXCR, one entry per CDR3 protein. The table includes 130,000 to 150,000 distinct CDR3 sequences, about 5.7% detected once.

This sequence was found in an adult woman who had mild COVID-19 (a few samples of this study predate the infection). Cell type and time point are not known. The sequenced sample was PBMCs or a T cell subset sorted from them (not recorded which). V gene TRBV20-1 combines with J gene TRBJ2-1; D is perhaps TRBD1 (9 bases). CDR3 bases: TGCAGTGCCCAGGCCGGGACAGGGACTAGTGAGCAGTTCTTC. It translates to CSAQAGTGTSEQFF.